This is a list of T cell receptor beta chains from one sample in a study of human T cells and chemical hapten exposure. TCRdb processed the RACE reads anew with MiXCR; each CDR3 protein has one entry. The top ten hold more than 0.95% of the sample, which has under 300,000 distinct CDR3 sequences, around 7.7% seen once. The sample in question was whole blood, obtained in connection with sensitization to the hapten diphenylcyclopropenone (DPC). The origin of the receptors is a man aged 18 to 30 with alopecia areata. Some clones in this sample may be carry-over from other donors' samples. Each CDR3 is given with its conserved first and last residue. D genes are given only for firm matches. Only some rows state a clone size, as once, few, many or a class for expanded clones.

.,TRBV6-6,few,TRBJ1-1,TGTGCCAGCGTTAGGGGGGGGATGAACACTGAAGCTTTCTTT,CASVRGGMNTEAFF
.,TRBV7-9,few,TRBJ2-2,TGTGCCAGCAGCCGGCCTAACGCGAACACCGGGGAGCTGTTTTTT,CASSRPNANTGELFF
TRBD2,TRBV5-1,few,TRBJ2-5,TGCGCCAGCAGCGAGGATCTAGCGGGGGTCCAAGAGACCCAGTACTTC,CASSEDLAGVQETQYF
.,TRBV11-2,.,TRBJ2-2,TGTGCCAGCAGCAGCACCAGGAACACCGGGGAGCTGTTTTTT,CASSSTRNTGELFF
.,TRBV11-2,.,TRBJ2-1,TGTGCCAGCAGCTTGGTGATCAGTTTCTCCTACAATGAGCAGTTCTTC,CASSLVISFSYNEQFF
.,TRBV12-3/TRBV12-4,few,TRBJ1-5,TGTGCCAGCAGTTTAATTGGACATCAGCCCCAGCATTTT,CASSLIGHQPQHF
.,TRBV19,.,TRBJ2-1,TGTGCCAGTAGTGTTACAGCTTTAACCTACAATGAGCAGTTCTTC,CASSVTALTYNEQFF
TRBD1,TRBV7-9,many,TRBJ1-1,TGTGCCAGCAGCTTAGTTAGGGGGCACACTGAAGCTTTCTTT,CASSLVRGHTEAFF
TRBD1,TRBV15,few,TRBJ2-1,TGTGCCACCAGCATAGTCCGGGACAGGGTTTGGCATGAGCAGTTCTTC,CATSIVRDRVWHEQFF
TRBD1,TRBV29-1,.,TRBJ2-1,TGCAGCGTTGGGGGGACAGGGAATGAGCAGTTCTTC,CSVGGTGNEQFF
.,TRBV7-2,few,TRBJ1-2,TGTGCCAGCAGTGGGGCGGAGGGAGACGCTAACTATGGCTACACCTTC,CASSGAEGDANYGYTF
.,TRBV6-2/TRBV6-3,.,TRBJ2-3,TGTGCCAGCAGGCAGGTTCCCACAGATACGCAGTATTTT,CASRQVPTDTQYF
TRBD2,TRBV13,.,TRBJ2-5,TGTGCCAGCCAACGGGGGGGTAAAGAGACCCAGTACTTC,CASQRGGKETQYF
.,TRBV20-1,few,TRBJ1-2,TGCAGTGCTAAGAAAGGTAGCATTGGCTACACCTTC,CSAKKGSIGYTF
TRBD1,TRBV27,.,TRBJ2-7,TGTGCCTGCAGTCTATTGGGACAGGCGACCGAGCAGTACTTC,CACSLLGQATEQYF
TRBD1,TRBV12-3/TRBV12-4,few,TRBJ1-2,TGTGCCAGCAGTTTTTCTGGACAGGGGAAAGGCTACACCTTC,CASSFSGQGKGYTF
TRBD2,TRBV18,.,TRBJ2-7,TGTGCCAGCTCCGGGCCTAGACTAGCGGGGAGAGAGCAGTACTTC,CASSGPRLAGREQYF
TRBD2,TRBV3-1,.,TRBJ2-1,TGTGCCAGCAGCCAAGAAGCGGGGTGGGGCTACAATGAGCAGTTCTTC,CASSQEAGWGYNEQFF
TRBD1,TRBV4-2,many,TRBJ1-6,TGTGCCAGCAGCGACGGGACAGGGAATTCACCCCTCCACTTT,CASSDGTGNSPLHF
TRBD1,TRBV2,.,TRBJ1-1,TGTGCCAGCAGTGAAGTGGCAGGGGGCACTGAAGCTTTCTTT,CASSEVAGGTEAFF
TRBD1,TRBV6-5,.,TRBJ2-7,TGTGCCTGCGGGGACAGGTTTTTCGAGCAGTACTTC,CACGDRFFEQYF
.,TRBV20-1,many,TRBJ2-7,TGCAGTGCTCGGGACACCCCCTACGAGCAGTACTTC,CSARDTPYEQYF
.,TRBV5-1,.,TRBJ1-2,TGCGCCAGCAGCTCACAGGTTGACTATGGCTACACCTTC,CASSSQVDYGYTF
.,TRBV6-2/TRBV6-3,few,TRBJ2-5,TGTGCCAGCAAGCAACCCGCCCGAGAGACCCAGTACTTC,CASKQPARETQYF
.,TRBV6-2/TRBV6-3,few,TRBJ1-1,TGTGCCAGCAGTTACTCTGGGGGGCCGGACACTGAAGCTTTCTTT,CASSYSGGPDTEAFF
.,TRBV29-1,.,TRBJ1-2,TGCAGCGTTGACGGGACCACATATTCCTACGGCTACACCTTC,CSVDGTTYSYGYTF
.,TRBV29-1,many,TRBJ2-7,TGCAGCGTTCGGGCCAAGTACGAGCAGTACTTC,CSVRAKYEQYF
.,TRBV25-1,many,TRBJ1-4,TGTGCCAGCAGTCCCGGGGCAAACGGGAATGAAAAACTGTTTTTT,CASSPGANGNEKLFF
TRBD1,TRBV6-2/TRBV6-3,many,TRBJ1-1,TGTGCCAGCAGTCAGACCAACAGGGGTGCTGAAGCTTTCTTT,CASSQTNRGAEAFF
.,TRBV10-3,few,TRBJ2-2,TGTGCCATCAGTGACGCGGAGAACACCGGGGAGCTGTTTTTT,CAISDAENTGELFF
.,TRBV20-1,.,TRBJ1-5,TGCAGTGCCCTTCTTTTGGATAGCAATCAGCCCCAGCATTTT,CSALLLDSNQPQHF
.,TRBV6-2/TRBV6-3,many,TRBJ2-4,TGTGCCAGCAGACGCGACTCGGTGCTAGCCAAAAACATTCAGTACTTC,CASRRDSVLAKNIQYF
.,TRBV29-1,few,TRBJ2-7,TGCAGCTCAAAATCCTCCCGAAACTCCTACGAGCAGTACTTC,CSSKSSRNSYEQYF
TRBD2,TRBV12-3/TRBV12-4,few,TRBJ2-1,TGTGCCAGCATCACGGGGGGCTACAATGAGCAGTTCTTC,CASITGGYNEQFF
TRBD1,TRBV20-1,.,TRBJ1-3,TGCAGTGCTAGTCCCCCCGACAGGGCTGGAAACACCATATATTTT,CSASPPDRAGNTIYF
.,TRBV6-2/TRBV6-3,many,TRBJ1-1,TGTGCCAGCAGTAAGGAAGTGAACACTGAAGCTTTCTTT,CASSKEVNTEAFF
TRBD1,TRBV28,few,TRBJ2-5,TGTGCCAGCTTAGGACAGCGGGACAGGGGGCGAGAGACCCAGTACTTC,CASLGQRDRGRETQYF
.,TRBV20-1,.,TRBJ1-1,TGCAGTGTGCATCTCACCACCGGTGGCACTGAAGCTTTCTTT,CSVHLTTGGTEAFF
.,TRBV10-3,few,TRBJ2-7,TGTGCCATCAGTGAGTTGGTCGAGCAGTACTTC,CAISELVEQYF
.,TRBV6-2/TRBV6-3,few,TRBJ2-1,TGTGCCAGCAGTTACGAGCGGGTAAACGACAATGAGCAGTTCTTC,CASSYERVNDNEQFF
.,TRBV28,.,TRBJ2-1,TGTGCCAGCAGTTTTGTTGGGCCCCGGTTGAGGGAGCAGTTCTTC,CASSFVGPRLREQFF
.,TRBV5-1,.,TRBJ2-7,TGCGCCAGCAGCCGGACGGCAAGCTCCTACGAGCAGTACTTC,CASSRTASSYEQYF
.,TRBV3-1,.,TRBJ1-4,TGTGCCAGCAGCCCCCAACAGGGAATTAATGAAAAACTGTTTTTT,CASSPQQGINEKLFF
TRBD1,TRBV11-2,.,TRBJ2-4,TGTGCCAGCAGCTTAGATCTTAGACAGGGTAGGGCCAAAAACATTCAGTACTTC,CASSLDLRQGRAKNIQYF
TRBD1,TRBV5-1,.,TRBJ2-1,TGCGCCAGCAGCCCAACCCTTCGGGACAGGGGTAACTACAATGAGCAGTTCTTC,CASSPTLRDRGNYNEQFF
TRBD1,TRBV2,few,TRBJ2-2,TGTGCCAGCAGCCCCGGGACAGGGGGCGCCCCCGGGGAGCTGTTTTTT,CASSPGTGGAPGELFF
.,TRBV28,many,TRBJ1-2,TGTGCCAGCAGTGTTTCAGGGATCTATGGCTACACCTTC,CASSVSGIYGYTF
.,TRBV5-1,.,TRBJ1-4,TGCGCCAGCAGCTGGGGAAGCCCGACCCAGAATGAAAAACTGTTTTTT,CASSWGSPTQNEKLFF
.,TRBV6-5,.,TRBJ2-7,TGTGCCAGCAGTTATGTCTCTCCGCTCACCCCTGGCGAGCAGTACTTC,CASSYVSPLTPGEQYF
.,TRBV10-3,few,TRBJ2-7,TGTGCCATCAGTGACTTCGACAGCAGCTCCTACGAGCAGTACTTC,CAISDFDSSSYEQYF
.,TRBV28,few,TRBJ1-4,TGTGCCAGCAGGAGACTTAGGCAGCGAATTAATGAAAAACTGTTTTTT,CASRRLRQRINEKLFF
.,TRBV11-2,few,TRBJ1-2,TGTGCCAGCAGCTTCCAGGGCCCCCTTGGTGGCTACACCTTC,CASSFQGPLGGYTF